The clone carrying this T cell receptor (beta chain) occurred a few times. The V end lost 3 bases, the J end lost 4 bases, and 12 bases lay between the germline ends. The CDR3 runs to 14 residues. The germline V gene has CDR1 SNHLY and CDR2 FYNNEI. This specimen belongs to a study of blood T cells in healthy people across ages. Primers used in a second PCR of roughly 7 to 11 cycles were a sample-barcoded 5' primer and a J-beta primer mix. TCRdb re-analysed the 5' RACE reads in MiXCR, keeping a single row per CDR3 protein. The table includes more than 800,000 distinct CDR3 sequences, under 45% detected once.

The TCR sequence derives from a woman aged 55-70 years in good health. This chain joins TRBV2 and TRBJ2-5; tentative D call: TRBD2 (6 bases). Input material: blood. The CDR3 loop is CASSDGRGGETQYF. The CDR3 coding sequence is TGTGCCAGCAGTGACGGTAGGGGAGGAGAGACCCAGTACTTC.